These 26 T cell receptor beta chains originate from one sample sequenced in a study of blood T cell repertoires in COVID-19 (dated by TCRdb to between 2020 and 2021). Library preparation was by the immunoSEQ multiplex PCR assay. TCRdb mirrors the immuneACCESS table, restricted to in-frame sequences. Some clones are absent from its copies; in checked studies, under half trace to an unresolved V gene, and the reason for the others is unknown. The sample table shows roughly 110,000 clones, and about 80% are seen once. The top ten clonotypes cover approximately 8.1% of the sample. Source material: peripheral blood. These receptor sequences come from a woman between 40 and 55 years old with acute or convalescent COVID-19.

This clone is a singleton in its sample. The V gene is TRBV27, the J gene TRBJ2-7; TRBD1 might be the D (7 bases). The CDR3 consists of 15 residues. Germline V CDR1 and CDR2: MNHEY, SMNVEV (reference sequence). With 3 bases removed from V and 3 bases from J, the gap between germline ends came to 15 bases. The CDR3 region is CASSLRQGGFYEQYF. In DNA form, the CDR3 reads TGTGCCAGCAGTTTGAGGCAGGGGGGTTTCTACGAGCAGTACTTC.

The chain combines TRBV2 with TRBJ2-1; weak D call: TRBD2 (6 bases). The CDR3 spans 15 residues. V dropped 0 bases and J dropped 7 bases, with 13 bases sitting between them. Germline CDR1 SNHLY, CDR2 FYNNEI. Here the CDR3 DNA reads TGTGCCAGCAGTGAAGCGCTCCCGGGAGCGAATGAGCAGTTCTTC. This encodes CASSEALPGANEQFF.

The V and J genes are TRBV5-1 and TRBJ2-7; D is unclear. There are 13 residues in the CDR3. V lost 0 bases, J lost 4 bases, and 8 bases lay in between. CDR1 SGHRS and CDR2 YFSETQ come from the germline V gene. CDR3 DNA sequence: TGCGCCAGCAGCTTGGGTACAGAATACGAGCAGTACTTC. Protein sequence: CASSLGTEYEQYF.

The rearrangement uses TRBV6-2 or TRBV6-3 and TRBJ1-2; 8 bases are a match to TRBD1. The CDR3 runs 14 residues. Trimming at V came to 2 bases and at J to 5 bases, leaving 4 bases not matched to a gene. The germline V gene has CDR1 MNHEY and CDR2 SVGEGT. This CDR3 is CASSYSGQGYGYTF. CDR3 DNA sequence: TGTGCCAGCAGTTACAGCGGACAGGGATATGGCTACACCTTC.

CDR3 loop: CASSQAGVGTEAFF. DNA for the CDR3: TGTGCCAGCAGCCAAGCGGGGGTAGGGACTGAAGCTTTCTTT. The J gene is TRBJ1-1, the V gene TRBV3-1 (or the pseudogene TRBV3-2), with TRBD1 as a possible D gene (5 bases). Trimming cost V 1 base and J 5 bases, with 11 bases left between them. This CDR3 has 14 residues. Per the germline V gene, CDR1 is LGHDT and CDR2 is YNNKEL (reference sequence).

Only one count was recorded for this clone. The gene calls are TRBV5-1 and TRBJ1-1; 7 positions match TRBD1. This CDR3 contains 16 residues. With 4 bases clipped from V and 2 bases from J, the junction kept 11 bases outside the gene matches. Germline CDR1 SGHRS, CDR2 YFSETQ. The CDR3 sequence is CASSPGQLRTNTEAFF. CDR3 nucleotides: TGCGCCAGCAGCCCGGGACAGCTAAGGACTAACACTGAAGCTTTCTTT. The variable domain in full, completed from reference TRBV5-1 and TRBJ1-1, reads KAGVTQTPRYLIKTRGQQVTLSCSPISGHRSVSWYQQTPGQGLQFLFEYFSETQRNKGNFPGRFSGRQFSNSRSEMNVSTLELGDSALYLCASSPGQLRTNTEAFFGQGTRLTVV.

The chain employs TRBV5-1 and TRBJ2-7, with 7 positions matching TRBD2. V lost 5 bases to trimming and J lost 2 bases; unmatched junction nucleotides: 10. CDR3 length equals 15 residues. Germline loops: CDR1 SGHRS, CDR2 YFSETQ. The CDR3 sequence is CASRPGGPVTYEQYF. CDR3 coding DNA: TGCGCCAGCAGACCGGGGGGTCCAGTAACCTACGAGCAGTACTTC.

The chain links TRBV29-1 to TRBJ1-2; D perhaps matches TRBD1 (5 bases). The ends were cut back, 3 bases at V and 5 bases at J, with 13 bases in the middle. CDR1 SQVTM and CDR2 ANQGSEA come from the germline V gene. This CDR3 contains 13 residues. DNA of the CDR3: TGCAGCGTTGATCGGGGGAGGCGGTATGGCTACACCTTC. It yields the protein CSVDRGRRYGYTF.

CDR3 amino acids: CASSSADRGKPQHF. CDR3 nucleotides: TGTGCCAGCAGCTCAGCGGACAGGGGAAAGCCCCAGCATTTT. The chain carries TRBV7-2 and TRBJ1-5, with 9 bases aligning to TRBD1. Germline V gene lookup returns CDR1 SGHTA and CDR2 FQGNSA. The CDR3 runs 14 residues. The ends lost 4 bases at V and 8 bases at J; junction bases unmatched: 6.

The gene calls are TRBV5-6 and TRBJ2-7; D is unclear. V was cut by 4 bases and J by 7 bases, with 9 bases left in between. There are 11 residues in the CDR3. Germline assignment: CDR1 SGHDT and CDR2 YYEEEE. The CDR3 region has the DNA TGTGCCAGCAGCATATCCCGGGAGCAGTACTTC. Residues: CASSISREQYF.

V gene TRBV5-4 combines with J gene TRBJ2-3; possible D gene TRBD1, 6 bases. The CDR3 has 15 amino acids. Trimming cost V 3 bases and J 6 bases, with 17 bases left between them. Germline V gene lookup returns CDR1 SGHNT and CDR2 YYREEE (reference sequence). CDR3 nucleotide sequence: TGTGCCAGCAGCTGGGGGAGACTTAGGGGGGATACGCAGTATTTT. Protein sequence: CASSWGRLRGDTQYF.

The chain combines TRBV19 with TRBJ1-3, with TRBD1 matching over 8 bases. V was pared by 3 bases and J by 5 bases, with 6 bases of the junction left unmatched. The germline V gene encodes CDR1 LNHDA and CDR2 SQIVND (reference sequence). The CDR3 extends over 15 amino acids. CDR3 DNA sequence: TGTGCCAGTAGTATCGGACAGGGAAGGAGAAACACCATATATTTT. This codes for CASSIGQGRRNTIYF.

The V and J genes are TRBV5-4 and TRBJ1-2; 7 bases are shared with TRBD1. The CDR3 loop spans 16 amino acids. The V gene's germline CDR1 is SGHNT and CDR2 YYREEE (reference sequence). The ends lost 4 bases at V and 4 bases at J; junction bases unmatched: 13. Here the CDR3 DNA reads TGTGCCAGCAGCCCCGCGAACAGGGGACAAGTCTATGGCTACACCTTC. As protein: CASSPANRGQVYGYTF.

The chain couples TRBV14 to TRBJ1-6; 7 positions match TRBD1. Trimming at V came to 3 bases and at J to 2 bases, leaving 4 bases not matched to a gene. Germline V gene lookup returns CDR1 SGHDN and CDR2 FVKESK. CDR3 length: 16 amino acids. The CDR3 protein is CASSHRGQTYNSPLHF. The CDR3, as DNA: TGTGCCAGCAGCCACCGGGGACAGACCTATAATTCACCCCTCCACTTT.

This chain connects TRBV18 to TRBJ1-2; D perhaps matches TRBD1 (5 bases). Trimming pared 0 bases from V and 8 bases from J, leaving 13 bases between. The length of the CDR3 is 14 residues. Germline V gene data show CDR1 as KGHSH and CDR2 as LQKENI. The CDR3 loop reads CASSPPIDRRGYTF. The DNA of the CDR3 is TGTGCCAGCTCACCACCGATCGACAGAAGGGGCTACACCTTC.

This clone was observed a few times. The rearrangement links TRBV4-3 to TRBJ1-2; 9 bases fit TRBD1. The CDR3 covers 16 residues. V dropped 0 bases and J dropped 4; count of bases not matched to a gene: 6. Germline values: CDR1 LGHNA, CDR2 YSLEER. CDR3 region: CASSQDYPGQGYGYTF. In nucleotides, the CDR3 is TGCGCCAGCAGCCAAGATTACCCGGGACAGGGCTATGGCTACACCTTC.

V is TRBV2 and J is TRBJ2-7; 7 nucleotides match TRBD1. Looked up from germline, CDR1 is SNHLY and CDR2 is FYNNEI. Trimming cost V 7 bases and J 3 bases; bases outside gene matches: 12. The CDR3 is 15 amino acids. In nucleotides, the CDR3 is TGTGCCAGCACTCGGGACAGATCCCCTCTCTACGAGCAGTACTTC. It translates to CASTRDRSPLYEQYF.

CDR3 residues: CATSDFQGRAFF. CDR3 in DNA: TGTGCCACCAGTGATTTTCAGGGTCGAGCTTTCTTT. The rearrangement uses TRBV24-1 and TRBJ1-1, with D possibly TRBD1 on 5 matching bases. The length of the CDR3 is 12 residues. Germline V gives CDR1 KGHDR, CDR2 SFDVKD. V was clipped by 1 base and J by 10 bases, with 9 bases between them.

The chain couples TRBV18 to TRBJ1-1; D remains ambiguous. The CDR3 covers 13 residues. Germline V CDR1 and CDR2: KGHSH, LQKENI. With 3 bases removed from V and 6 bases from J, the gap between germline ends came to 11 bases. CDR3 sequence: CASSPMALPEAFF. CDR3 nucleotides: TGTGCCAGCTCACCGATGGCCCTCCCTGAAGCTTTCTTT. Together with reference TRBV18 and TRBJ1-1, the CDR3 gives the full variable domain: NAGVMQNPRHLVRRRGQEARLRCSPMKGHSHVYWYRQLPEEGLKFMVYLQKENIIDESGMPKERFSAEFPKEGPSILRIQQVVRGDSAAYFCASSPMALPEAFFGQGTRLTVV.

The genes are TRBV9 and TRBJ2-3; D possibly corresponds to TRBD2 (6 bases). V was trimmed by 0 bases and J by 5 bases, leaving 13 bases between them. The germline gives CDR1 SGDLS, CDR2 YYNGEE. The CDR3 contains 15 residues. CDR3 sequence reads: CASSVEPSARDTQYF. DNA for the CDR3: TGTGCCAGCAGCGTAGAGCCTAGCGCGCGAGATACGCAGTATTTT. The full variable domain, with the rest looked up from reference TRBV9 and TRBJ2-3, is DSGVTQTPKHLITATGQRVTLRCSPRSGDLSVYWYQQSLDQGLQFLIQYYNGEERAKGNILERFSAQQFPDLHSELNLSSLELGDSALYFCASSVEPSARDTQYFGPGTRLTVL.

The chain carries TRBV6-5 and TRBJ1-6; possible D gene TRBD1, 5 bases. The CDR3 length is 14 residues. CDR1 MNHEY and CDR2 SVGAGI come from the germline V gene. The V and J ends lost 10 bases and 6 bases respectively, with 16 bases between them. CDR3 DNA sequence: TGTGCCATCTCGAAAGCAGGGCTTAATTCACCCCTCCACTTT. Its protein is CAISKAGLNSPLHF.

The rearrangement uses TRBV5-4 and TRBJ1-2; D call uncertain. CDR3 length: 13 residues. The germline V and J ends were trimmed by 0 bases and 6 bases, with 9 bases remaining between them. The germline V gene encodes CDR1 SGHNT and CDR2 YYREEE (reference sequence). CDR3 loop: CASSLGREDGYTF. The DNA of the CDR3 is TGTGCCAGCAGCTTGGGTCGGGAGGATGGCTACACCTTC.

J is TRBJ1-1 and V is TRBV2; 9 bases are a match to TRBD1. V dropped 7 bases and J dropped 4; count of bases not matched to a gene: 4. This CDR3 is built from 13 residues. Germline CDR1 is SNHLY and CDR2 is FYNNEI. Here the CDR3 DNA reads TGTGCCAGCATGGGACAGGGAGTCACTGAAGCTTTCTTT. It is translated as CASMGQGVTEAFF.

This clone came up a few times. This chain joins TRBV15 and TRBJ1-2; D is uncertain. From germline, CDR1 is LNHNV and CDR2 YYDKDF (reference sequence). The V end was cut by 0 bases, the J end by 4 bases, with 12 bases between. The CDR3 totals 15 residues. The CDR3 DNA reads as TGTGCCACCAGCAGAGAACCCGGACTGCCCTATGGCTACACCTTC. It yields the protein CATSREPGLPYGYTF.

This rearrangement joins TRBV9 to TRBJ1-1, with 7 bases aligning to TRBD1. Germline CDR1 is SGDLS and CDR2 is YYNGEE. The CDR3 covers 14 residues. After removal of 4 bases from V and 2 bases from J, the junction contained 5 bases not matched to a gene. The CDR3 spells CASSRQGENTEAFF. For the CDR3, the DNA is TGTGCCAGCAGCAGACAGGGTGAAAACACTGAAGCTTTCTTT.

Concerning this clone: Distinct nucleotide sequences in the sample also encode this CDR3. This rearrangement joins TRBV9 to TRBJ1-4; 12 positions agree with TRBD1. V lost 2 bases to trimming and J lost 6 bases; unmatched junction nucleotides: 2. Germline assignment: CDR1 SGDLS and CDR2 YYNGEE. The CDR3 totals 15 residues. DNA of the CDR3: TGTGCCAGCAGCGTGGGGACAGGGGGCTATGAAAAACTGTTTTTT. Protein: CASSVGTGGYEKLFF.